This is a list of T cell receptor beta chains from one sample in a study of blood T cell repertoires in COVID-19. Assay: immunoSEQ multiplex PCR; the TCRdb copy retains only in-frame clones and omits some. The sample carries approximately 100,000 clones, approximately 82% recorded once. Sequenced: peripheral blood. The source of these receptors is a man in his 70s with active or convalescent COVID-19. The CDR3 runs from the conserved cysteine through the conserved F or W. Fields, in order: V gene, J gene, CDR3 length, CDR3 protein.

v_gene: TRBV10-1; j_gene: TRBJ2-7; len: 12; CDR3aa: CASNYPFYEQYF
v_gene: TRBV3-1/TRBV3-2; j_gene: TRBJ1-5; len: 13; CDR3aa: CASSQDRVQPQHF
v_gene: TRBV6-5; j_gene: TRBJ1-6; len: 13; CDR3aa: CASSYEPGGSLHF
v_gene: TRBV25-1; j_gene: TRBJ1-4; len: 13; CDR3aa: CASSLGGLEKLFF
v_gene: TRBV28; j_gene: TRBJ1-2; len: 12; CDR3aa: CASSSRNYGYTF
v_gene: TRBV7-9; j_gene: TRBJ2-5; len: 13; CDR3aa: CASSFPAVETQYF
v_gene: TRBV5-1; j_gene: TRBJ2-6; len: 16; CDR3aa: CASSFELNSGANVLTF
v_gene: TRBV5-1; j_gene: TRBJ1-6; len: 16; CDR3aa: CASRPGMSSYNSPLHF
v_gene: TRBV7-6; j_gene: TRBJ1-2; len: 13; CDR3aa: CASSARTGFGYTF
v_gene: TRBV7-3; j_gene: TRBJ2-5; len: 15; CDR3aa: CASSAGGQYQETQYF
v_gene: TRBV6-4; j_gene: TRBJ1-1; len: 14; CDR3aa: CASSVSTLNTEAFF
v_gene: TRBV11-2; j_gene: TRBJ2-1; len: 14; CDR3aa: CASSLRTGVAEQFF
v_gene: TRBV11-3; j_gene: TRBJ2-3; len: 13; CDR3aa: CASTERGRNTQYF
v_gene: TRBV3-1/TRBV3-2; j_gene: TRBJ1-4; len: 14; CDR3aa: CASSQVHGSEKLFF
v_gene: TRBV27; j_gene: TRBJ2-3; len: 14; CDR3aa: CASSYEFSTDTQYF
v_gene: TRBV6-5; j_gene: TRBJ2-3; len: 13; CDR3aa: CASQQDPTDTQYF
v_gene: TRBV6-6; j_gene: TRBJ2-7; len: 12; CDR3aa: CASSSPKERQYF
v_gene: TRBV21-1; j_gene: TRBJ1-6; len: 18; CDR3aa: CASSKALCQQGEVSPLHF
v_gene: TRBV5-1; j_gene: TRBJ2-1; len: 16; CDR3aa: CASSLTGTSPYNEQFF
v_gene: TRBV4-2; j_gene: TRBJ2-7; len: 16; CDR3aa: CASSQVAGTGNYEQYF